The rows below give T cell receptor beta chains drawn from one sample of a study of Ad26.COV2.S vaccination and SARS-CoV-2 variants. The protocol was immunoSEQ multiplex PCR, while the TCRdb copy is restricted to in-frame clones and leaves out a portion. Among roughly 700,000 clones listed, about 90% were seen once. The sequenced sample was peripheral blood, obtained in a trial of Ad26.COV2.S vaccine versus placebo. Receptors originate from a person aged 18 to 65 who received the Ad26.COV2.S COVID-19 vaccine or a placebo. Each CDR3 is given with its conserved first and last residue. Each record gives: CDR3 protein, CDR3 DNA, J gene, V gene, clone size, D gene. D genes are given only for firm matches. Rows may omit the clone size; those that give it use once, few, many or a size class.

CDR3aa: CASSSQITGYGYTF
CDR3nt: TGTGCCAGCAGCTCCCAGATTACCGGCTATGGCTACACCTTC
j_gene: TRBJ1-2
v_gene: TRBV5-4
abundance: -
d_gene: -

CDR3aa: CASSNTNTGELFF
CDR3nt: TGCGCCAGCAGCAACACTAACACCGGGGAGCTGTTTTTT
j_gene: TRBJ2-2
v_gene: TRBV5-1
abundance: -
d_gene: -

CDR3aa: CASSLEGLAVSYNEQFF
CDR3nt: TGTGCCAGCAGCTTAGAGGGACTAGCGGTCTCCTACAATGAGCAGTTCTTC
j_gene: TRBJ2-1
v_gene: TRBV7-6
abundance: -
d_gene: TRBD2

CDR3aa: CASSRTSPSTDTQYF
CDR3nt: TGTGCCAGCAGCCGGACTAGCCCGAGCACAGATACGCAGTATTTT
j_gene: TRBJ2-3
v_gene: TRBV6-5
abundance: -
d_gene: TRBD2

CDR3aa: CASSLARGLAGGPNEQYF
CDR3nt: TGTGCCAGCAGCTTGGCCCGCGGGCTAGCGGGAGGGCCTAACGAGCAGTACTTC
j_gene: TRBJ2-7
v_gene: TRBV5-5
abundance: few
d_gene: TRBD2

CDR3aa: CASSLGGLTDTQYF
CDR3nt: TGTGCCAGCAGCTTAGGAGGTCTCACAGATACGCAGTATTTT
j_gene: TRBJ2-3
v_gene: TRBV11-3
abundance: once
d_gene: -

CDR3aa: CASSYGLAGDSYEQYF
CDR3nt: TGTGCCAGCAGCTATGGACTAGCGGGTGACTCCTACGAGCAGTACTTC
j_gene: TRBJ2-7
v_gene: TRBV5-4
abundance: -
d_gene: TRBD2

CDR3aa: CASSEATSGHQETQYF
CDR3nt: TGCGCCAGCAGTGAGGCTACTAGCGGGCACCAAGAGACCCAGTACTTC
j_gene: TRBJ2-5
v_gene: TRBV10-1
abundance: -
d_gene: TRBD2

CDR3aa: CASSSGPGQYF
CDR3nt: TGTGCCAGCAGCTCCGGACCCGGGCAGTACTTC
j_gene: TRBJ2-7
v_gene: TRBV11-2
abundance: -
d_gene: -

CDR3aa: CASSWWDRGYQPQHF
CDR3nt: TGTGCCAGCAGTTGGTGGGACAGGGGATATCAGCCCCAGCATTTT
j_gene: TRBJ1-5
v_gene: TRBV6-2/TRBV6-3
abundance: -
d_gene: TRBD1

CDR3aa: CASSRNAGTEAFF
CDR3nt: TGTGCCAGCAGCCGGAATGCAGGGACTGAAGCTTTCTTT
j_gene: TRBJ1-1
v_gene: TRBV5-4
abundance: -
d_gene: -

CDR3aa: CATSAGTGVAGELFF
CDR3nt: TGTGCCACCAGCGCCGGAACAGGGGTTGCCGGGGAGCTGTTTTTT
j_gene: TRBJ2-2
v_gene: TRBV15
abundance: -
d_gene: TRBD1

CDR3aa: CASSPRQGTGGNQPQHF
CDR3nt: TGTGCCAGCAGTCCCCGACAGGGAACAGGGGGCAATCAGCCCCAGCATTTT
j_gene: TRBJ1-5
v_gene: TRBV27
abundance: -
d_gene: TRBD1

CDR3aa: CARIQGPLNNQPQHF
CDR3nt: TGTGCCCGAATTCAGGGACCACTCAACAATCAGCCCCAGCATTTT
j_gene: TRBJ1-5
v_gene: TRBV19
abundance: few
d_gene: -

CDR3aa: CASSIGVISTDTQYF
CDR3nt: TGCGCCAGCAGCATAGGGGTGATAAGCACAGATACGCAGTATTTT
j_gene: TRBJ2-3
v_gene: TRBV5-1
abundance: -
d_gene: -

CDR3aa: CASSLDGPQPQHF
CDR3nt: TGTGCCAGCAGCTTAGACGGGCCTCAGCCCCAGCATTTT
j_gene: TRBJ1-5
v_gene: TRBV11-2
abundance: -
d_gene: -

CDR3aa: CASSLESGPYEQYF
CDR3nt: TGTGCCAGCAGCTTAGAGAGCGGCCCCTACGAGCAGTACTTC
j_gene: TRBJ2-7
v_gene: TRBV7-2
abundance: -
d_gene: -